Presented here are 31 T cell receptor beta chains from one specimen sequenced in a study of T cells after yellow fever vaccination. TCRdb re-derived calls from the 5' RACE reads in MiXCR, one entry per CDR3 protein. The sample consists of roughly 180,000 distinct CDR3 sequences, approximately 6.2% of them appearing once. Specimen: CD4+ T cells sorted from PBMCs, collected on the day of the first yellow fever vaccination. These receptors all come from a man aged 18 to 30 who received the YFV17D yellow fever vaccine.

This clonotype was observed many times. V is TRBV4-3 and J is TRBJ2-3; possible D gene TRBD2, 5 bases. CDR1 and CDR2 (germline): LGHNA, YSLEER. This CDR3 spans 15 amino acids. Trimming stripped 0 bases from V and 0 bases from J, with 7 bases between. As DNA, the CDR3 is TGCGCCAGCAGCCAAGAAACGGGGAGCACAGATACGCAGTATTTT. It yields the protein CASSQETGSTDTQYF.

This clonotype was seen ten or more times. This chain links TRBV4-3 with TRBJ2-5; 12 bases align to TRBD1. After removal of 4 bases from V and 8 bases from J, the junction contained 8 bases not matched to a gene. The CDR3 runs to 15 residues. In germline, CDR1 is LGHNA, CDR2 YSLEER. The CDR3 region has the DNA TGCGCCAGCAGCCTATTCAGGGGACAGGGGGCAACCCAGTACTTC. Its protein product is CASSLFRGQGATQYF.

This clonotype has just a few counts. The chain has TRBV4-3 and TRBJ2-1, with a tentative D call TRBD2 (7 bases). V lost 4 bases and J lost 0, with 13 bases in between. Germline values: CDR1 LGHNA, CDR2 YSLEER. This CDR3 comprises 16 residues. The CDR3 DNA reads as TGCGCCAGCAGCCGGGAGGGGGGGAGCTCCTACAATGAGCAGTTCTTC. Translation gives CASSREGGSSYNEQFF.

Remarks on this clonotype: This clone may be a read error of a much larger clone one base away. The chain uses TRBV4-3 and TRBJ2-3; D is possibly TRBD2 (5 bases). In germline, CDR1 is LGHNA, CDR2 YSLEER. The V end was cut by 5 bases, the J end by 2 bases, with 11 bases between. CDR3 length equals 14 residues. The CDR3 loop reads CASSARTSTDTQYF. Here the CDR3 DNA reads TGCGCCAGCAGCGCCAGGACTTCCACAGATACGCAGTATTTT.

This clonotype was seen many times. The chain joins TRBV5-1 to TRBJ2-3; 11 bases align to TRBD2. In germline, CDR1 is SGHRS, CDR2 YFSETQ. This CDR3 is 15 amino acids long. With 4 bases clipped from V and 3 bases from J, the junction kept 4 bases outside the gene matches. DNA for the CDR3: TGCGCCAGCAGCCTGGGACTAGCGGAGACAGATACGCAGTATTTT. It yields the protein CASSLGLAETDTQYF.

This clonotype showed up many times. V gene TRBV5-1 combines with J gene TRBJ1-1, with D hard to call. CDR1 is SGHRS, CDR2 YFSETQ, per germline. Trimming removed 0 bases from V and 1 base from J, with 7 bases in between. The CDR3 spans 14 residues. This CDR3 reads CASSLAGQNTEAFF. DNA of the CDR3: TGCGCCAGCAGCTTGGCTGGGCAGAACACTGAAGCTTTCTTT.

A note on this clonotype: Compared with germline, one end of the junction differs, possibly owing to a read error. The chain carries TRBV13 and TRBJ2-3, with 8 bases that match TRBD2. The CDR3 spans 18 residues. CDR1 and CDR2 from the germline V gene are PRHDT and FYEKMQ (reference sequence). The CDR3 here is CARSPTSGIFNGVDTQYF. The CDR3 DNA follows: TGTGCCCGCAGCCCAACTAGCGGCATCTTTAACGGGGTAGATACGCAGTATTTT.

This clonotype was picked up one time. A read error may be the cause here, since a much bigger clone is one base away. This chain connects TRBV5-6 to TRBJ2-7; TRBD2 aligns across 7 bases. In germline, CDR1 is SGHDT, CDR2 YYEEEE. The CDR3 length is 14 residues. After removal of 5 bases from V and 3 bases from J, the junction contained 8 bases not matched to a gene. The chain's CDR3 is CASRVSGSRYEQYV. Here the CDR3 DNA reads TGTGCCAGCAGGGTTAGCGGGTCGCGCTACGAGCAGTACGTC.

This clonotype showed up just a few times. In nucleotides, the CDR3 is TGTGCCAGCAGTTACAGGACAGGACCATATGGCTACACCTTC. Translating gives CASSYRTGPYGYTF. The chain joins TRBV6-5 to TRBJ1-2; 7 bases line up with TRBD1. With V trimmed by 2 bases and J by 5 bases, 5 bases remained unmatched. The CDR3 runs 14 residues. From germline, CDR1 is MNHEY and CDR2 SVGAGI.

This clonotype was observed a handful of times. This chain joins TRBV7-2 and TRBJ1-2, with a tentative D call TRBD1 (6 bases). Trimming removed 5 bases from V and 2 bases from J, with 12 bases in between. The CDR3 is 14 residues long. Germline assignment: CDR1 SGHTA and CDR2 FQGNSA. In DNA form, the CDR3 reads TGTGCCAGCAGCCCCCGGGGGGGCAACTATGGCTACACCTTC. As protein: CASSPRGGNYGYTF.

Of note for this clonotype: In this CDR3 the conserved last residue, phenylalanine or tryptophan, is missing, so a read error is likely. It is unclear where the CDR3 begins or ends on the DNA, so no DNA is shown, and the CDR3 is as TCRdb lists it. The chain joins TRBV11-2 to TRBJ2-3; the table gives TRBD1 as D, unverified against the DNA. From germline, CDR1 is SGHAT and CDR2 FQNNGV. The CDR3 is 12 amino acids long, termini counted. The chain's CDR3 is CASSLGWGAVGI.

This clonotype has ten or more counts. The chain links TRBV20-1 to TRBJ2-7; 11 bases map to TRBD1. The germline V gene encodes CDR1 DFQATT and CDR2 SNEGSKA (reference sequence). The V and J ends lost 4 bases and 4 bases, in that order; junction bases with no gene match: 9. The CDR3 spans 15 residues. Here the CDR3 DNA reads TGCAGTGCTACCAAGGCAGGGACAGGGGGTTACGAGCAGTACTTC. It is translated as CSATKAGTGGYEQYF.

The chain couples TRBV5-8 to TRBJ2-3, with 7 bases lining up with TRBD2. V shed 1 base, J shed 0 bases, and the junction held 2 bases outside the gene matches. The CDR3 contains 15 residues. Germline CDR1 reads SGHTS; CDR2 reads YDEGEE. CDR3 bases: TGTGCCAGCAGCTTGTGGGGGGGAAGCACAGATACGCAGTATTTT. Translating it yields CASSLWGGSTDTQYF.

The chain joins TRBV5-1 to TRBJ1-1; TRBD1 matches 11 bases. From germline, CDR1 is SGHRS and CDR2 YFSETQ. CDR3 length: 14 residues. The J segment lost 4 bases and the V segment lost 4 bases, leaving 3 bases of the junction unmatched. The CDR3 sequence is CASSQGTGGTEAFF. The DNA of the CDR3 is TGCGCCAGCAGCCAAGGGACAGGGGGCACTGAAGCTTTCTTT.

This clonotype was seen a few times. This chain joins TRBV6-2 or TRBV6-3 and TRBJ1-5; D unresolved. V lost 7 bases, J lost 6 bases, and 10 bases lay in between. The length of the CDR3 is 12 residues. Germline CDR1 MNHEY, CDR2 SVGEGT. CDR3 DNA: TGTGCCAGCACCACCGCGGGTCAGCCCCAGCATTTT. Residues: CASTTAGQPQHF.

A word on this clonotype: A much larger clone lies a single base off, so this may be a read error. The final CDR3 position lacks the conserved phenylalanine or tryptophan, pointing to a likely read error. The chain is built from TRBV7-2 and TRBJ2-5, with no clear D. The V gene lost 4 bases and the J gene lost 5 bases, with 14 bases spanning the gap. The CDR3 totals 14 residues. Per germline, CDR1 SGHTA and CDR2 FQGNSA. The CDR3 is CASSWRLGLETQYS. The CDR3 coding sequence is TGTGCCAGCAGCTGGCGGCTGGGCCTGGAGACCCAGTACTCC.

This chain uses TRBV13 with TRBJ2-3, with 7 bases matching TRBD1. The CDR3 spans 16 residues. Per germline, CDR1 PRHDT and CDR2 FYEKMQ (reference sequence). Trimming took 10 bases from V and 0 from J; bases not matched to a gene: 13. CDR3 in DNA: TGTGCCACCTTTGATTTGAAGGGACAGAGCACAGATACGCAGTATTTT. Translating it yields CATFDLKGQSTDTQYF. The full variable domain, in which reference TRBV13 and TRBJ2-3 provide the parts outside the CDR3, is AAGVIQSPRHLIKEKRETATLKCYPIPRHDTVYWYQQGPGQDPQFLISFYEKMQSDKGSIPDRFSAQQFSDYHSELNMSSLELGDSALYFCATFDLKGQSTDTQYFGPGTRLTVL.

This clonotype was picked up many times. The genes are TRBV7-2 and TRBJ2-5; TRBD1 matches 10 bases. The CDR3 has 14 amino acids. Germline CDR1 and CDR2: SGHTA and FQGNSA. V was clipped by 4 bases and J by 12 bases; unmatched bases: 11. CDR3 in amino acids: CASSSTGQGSFEYF. The CDR3 DNA sequence: TGTGCCAGCAGCTCCACGGGACAGGGGTCGTTTGAGTACTTC.

This clonotype has ten or more counts. The CDR3 sequence: CSASSGGEQYV. The CDR3 DNA reads TGCAGTGCTAGTTCCGGGGGCGAGCAGTACGTC. The rearrangement links TRBV20-1 to TRBJ2-7; maybe TRBD2 (6 bases). V dropped 3 bases and J dropped 6 bases, with 9 bases sitting between them. This CDR3 spans 11 amino acids. Germline V lookup: CDR1 DFQATT, CDR2 SNEGSKA (reference sequence).

V usage is TRBV6-1 and J usage is TRBJ2-2, with D uncertain. Trimming pared 7 bases from V and 1 base from J, leaving 13 bases between. CDR1 is MNHNS and CDR2 is SASEGT in the germline V gene. The CDR3 sequence is 15 residues long. For the CDR3, the DNA is TGTGCCAGCAAACCCAGACTTTTGAACACCGGGGAGCTGTTTTTT. Protein product: CASKPRLLNTGELFF.

This clonotype was observed at least ten times. This chain connects TRBV11-2 to TRBJ2-3; TRBD2 agrees at 12 bases. The CDR3 length is 19 residues. The trim removed 5 bases at V and 3 bases at J, leaving 15 bases unmatched. Germline V CDR1 and CDR2: SGHAT, FQNNGV. The CDR3 reads CASSPNLAGGPRGTDTQYF. The DNA for the CDR3 is TGTGCCAGCAGCCCTAACCTAGCGGGGGGGCCGAGGGGGACAGATACGCAGTATTTT.

This clonotype was counted at least ten times. The rearrangement links TRBV7-2 to TRBJ2-7; perhaps D is TRBD1 or TRBD2 (6 bases each). CDR3 size: 14 residues. V lost 1 base and J 0 bases, leaving 7 bases between the germline ends. Germline lookup yields CDR1 SGHTA and CDR2 FQGNSA. In DNA, the CDR3 is TGTGCCAGCAGCTTAGGGGGGGCCTCCTACGAGCAGTACTTC. Translation: CASSLGGASYEQYF.

This clonotype has a count of ten or more. The chain combines TRBV28 with TRBJ2-2; D possibly corresponds to TRBD1 (5 bases). Germline values: CDR1 MDHEN, CDR2 SYDVKM. The CDR3 is 18 residues long. Trimming took 3 bases from V and 0 from J, leaving 17 bases between them. The CDR3 sequence is CASSFPGAKTANTGELFF. The CDR3 DNA follows: TGTGCCAGCAGTTTCCCTGGGGCGAAGACCGCGAACACCGGGGAGCTGTTTTTT.

The chain joins TRBV9 to TRBJ2-3; TRBD2 is a possible D gene (6 bases). The V gene lost 7 bases and the J gene lost 1 base, with 7 bases spanning the gap. This CDR3 has 12 amino acids. Looked up from germline, CDR1 is SGDLS and CDR2 is YYNGEE. CDR3 bases: TGTGCCAGCGGCGGGGGCACAGATACGCAGTATTTT. Its translation: CASGGGTDTQYF.

This clonotype was found many times. The rearrangement links TRBV10-3 to TRBJ2-1, with D maybe TRBD2 (6 bases). Germline CDR1 ENHRY, CDR2 SYGVKD. The CDR3 totals 12 residues. Between the trimmed V and J ends, which lost 6 bases and 10 bases, there was a span of 13 bases. In DNA, the CDR3 is TGTGCCATCAGCGTCGCGGGGTGGGAGCAGTTCTTC. This gives the protein CAISVAGWEQFF.

This clonotype was observed many times. The gene calls are TRBV5-5 and TRBJ2-3; D may be TRBD2 (6 bases). This CDR3 region has 16 residues. CDR1 and CDR2 (germline): SGHKS, YYEKEE (reference sequence). The V end was cut by 4 bases, the J end by 5 bases, with 20 bases between. CDR3 sequence: CASSPGTVLMQDTQYF. CDR3 DNA sequence: TGTGCCAGCAGCCCAGGGACTGTTCTCATGCAAGATACGCAGTATTTT.

This chain joins TRBV12-3 or TRBV12-4 and TRBJ2-3, with unresolved D. V was shortened by 1 base and J by 5 bases, with 13 bases between the two germline ends. This CDR3 is 15 amino acids long. The DNA for the CDR3 is TGTGCCAGCAGTTTAGTGGACGGGTGGGGAGATACGCAGTATTTT. Amino acids: CASSLVDGWGDTQYF.

In the case of this clonotype: At one boundary the junction diverges from the germline segment, which might be a read error. The chain couples TRBV18 to TRBJ1-1, with a weak D call TRBD1 (6 bases). The CDR3 sequence is 12 residues long. CDR1 and CDR2 (germline): KGHSH, LQKENI. In DNA, the CDR3 is TGTGCCCGCTCCCCCGGACAGATTGAAGCTTTCTTT. Its protein product is CARSPGQIEAFF.

This clonotype was seen repeatedly, ten times or more. The chain links TRBV7-2 to TRBJ2-3; D is undetermined. Germline loops: CDR1 SGHTA, CDR2 FQGNSA. Deletions cut 2 bases from V and 0 bases from J, with 9 bases between. There are 15 residues in the CDR3. CDR3 amino acids: CASSLQSVSTDTQYF. The CDR3 DNA reads as TGTGCCAGCAGCTTACAAAGCGTTAGCACAGATACGCAGTATTTT.

This clonotype appeared a few times. This rearrangement joins TRBV5-1 to TRBJ1-4; 7 positions agree with TRBD1. The CDR3 has 14 residues. Germline values: CDR1 SGHRS, CDR2 YFSETQ. V lost 2 bases and J lost 5; bases outside the gene matches: 3. The chain's CDR3 is CASSLGQANEKLFF. The CDR3 nucleotides read TGCGCCAGCAGCTTAGGACAGGCAAATGAAAAACTGTTTTTT. The complete variable domain, with remaining parts taken from reference TRBV5-1 and TRBJ1-4, reads KAGVTQTPRYLIKTRGQQVTLSCSPISGHRSVSWYQQTPGQGLQFLFEYFSETQRNKGNFPGRFSGRQFSNSRSEMNVSTLELGDSALYLCASSLGQANEKLFFGSGTQLSVL.

The sample holds many counts of this clonotype. The chain has TRBV12-3 or TRBV12-4 and TRBJ1-3; no clear D. This CDR3 spans 12 amino acids. V was pared by 2 bases and J by 8 bases, with 7 bases between. For the CDR3, the DNA is TGTGCCAGCAGTTTATACGGGGACACCATATATTTT. Amino acid sequence: CASSLYGDTIYF.